This T cell receptor beta chain comes out of a study of T-cell memory formation after mild COVID-19. The length of the CDR3 is 11 residues. Germline CDR1 reads MGHRA; CDR2 reads YSYEKL. V was pared by 1 base and J by 14 bases, with 10 bases between. Regarding the study as a whole: A balance of CD4 and CD8 characterized clones contracting day 15 to 85, whereas later expanders leaned CD4+.

From the 5' RACE reads, TCRdb called clonotypes with MiXCR, one entry per CDR3 protein. The sample records over 500,000 distinct CDR3 sequences, 17% being singletons. A remark on this clonotype: What it binds is unknown.

This receptor was identified in an adult woman who had mild COVID-19 (a few samples of this study predate the infection). Cell type and time point are not known. Material for sequencing was PBMCs or a T cell subset sorted from them (not recorded which). V is TRBV4-1 and J is TRBJ2-3; D possibly uses TRBD1 or TRBD2 (5 bases each). CDR3 nucleotide sequence: TGCGCCAGCAGCCAAGTGGGGGAGAGGTATTTT. Amino acids: CASSQVGERYF.